What follows describes a single TCR beta chain. The sample is drawn from a study of control samples from healthy donors and cancer patients. The germline V and J ends were trimmed by 8 bases and 0 bases, with 17 bases remaining between them. Per germline, CDR1 MNHEY and CDR2 SVGAGI. This CDR3 contains 15 residues. Generated by immunoSEQ multiplex PCR, the TCRdb table keeps only in-frame clones and is missing some. The table has 90,000 to 120,000 clones, 70% to 85% seen once; the top ten hold around 6.6%. Sequenced material: blood. V is TRBV6-5 and J is TRBJ2-7, with D hard to call. The origin of this receptor is a man aged 18 to 35 in good health. The CDR3 spells CASRMLSPDSYEQYV. CDR3 nucleotides: TGTGCCAGCCGGATGTTAAGCCCCGACTCCTACGAGCAGTACGTC.